These 11 T cell receptor beta chains originate from one sample sequenced in a study of blood T cell repertoires in COVID-19. The repertoire was sequenced with immunoSEQ multiplex PCR; TCRdb's copy has only in-frame clones and lacks some. The sample includes about 340,000 clones, less than 90% of them seen just once. Source material: peripheral blood. The receptors originated from a woman aged 55-70 years with COVID-19, enrolled during active disease.

The chain is built from TRBV9 and TRBJ1-2, with no clear D. V lost 3 bases and J lost 4, with 19 bases in between. This CDR3 is 16 amino acids long. From germline, CDR1 is SGDLS and CDR2 YYNGEE. Here the CDR3 DNA reads TGTGCCAGCAGCGGACAACAGCCGGGAAGCGTCTATGGCTACACCTTC. Its protein is CASSGQQPGSVYGYTF.

In nucleotides, the CDR3 is TGTGCCAGCAGTGCCGTAAGCGGACAGGGTTCAGGTGAAAAACTGTTTTTT. Amino acids: CASSAVSGQGSGEKLFF. The chain recombines TRBV6-2 or TRBV6-3 with TRBJ1-4, with 8 bases aligning to TRBD1. The CDR3 loop spans 17 amino acids. Trimming removed 5 bases from V and 7 bases from J; junction bases left unmatched: 15. Looked up from germline, CDR1 is MNHEY and CDR2 is SVGEGT.

A single count supports this clone. V gene TRBV5-1 combines with J gene TRBJ2-7; no definite D call. Germline loops: CDR1 SGHRS, CDR2 YFSETQ. The CDR3 consists of 13 residues. Trimming took off 0 bases at V and 6 bases at J, with 10 bases between the two ends. DNA for the CDR3: TGCGCCAGCAGCTTGGCAGCAGGCATCGAGCAGTACTTC. As protein: CASSLAAGIEQYF.

The chain combines TRBV11-3 with TRBJ1-2; D gene unclear. The CDR3 runs 12 residues. Trimming left V 3 bases short and J 6 bases short, with 8 bases between. Germline loops: CDR1 SGHNT, CDR2 YENEEA. CDR3 in DNA: TGTGCCAGCAGCTTGGGAGTGAATGGCTACACCTTC. Encoded protein: CASSLGVNGYTF.

Only a few counts were recorded for this clone. The sample holds other DNA sequences that translate to the same CDR3. The J gene is TRBJ2-7, the V gene TRBV5-1; tentative D call: TRBD1 (5 bases). The CDR3 length is 15 residues. Germline assignment: CDR1 SGHRS and CDR2 YFSETQ. V lost 0 bases to trimming and J lost 1 base, with 11 bases between them. CDR3 bases: TGCGCCAGCAGCTTGGTGGCAGGGTCATCCTACGAGCAGTACTTC. Protein product: CASSLVAGSSYEQYF.

V usage is TRBV29-1 and J usage is TRBJ2-7; possible D gene TRBD2, 6 bases. The CDR3 loop spans 14 amino acids. Per germline, CDR1 SQVTM and CDR2 ANQGSEA. The CDR3 nucleotides read TGCAGTTTCTTGGGCGGGGTCCCCTGGTACGAGCAGTACTTC. This gives the protein CSFLGGVPWYEQYF.

V usage is TRBV11-2 and J usage is TRBJ1-1; no firm D call. V lost 4 bases and J lost 4, with 10 bases in between. Germline-derived CDR1 and CDR2 are SGHAT and FQNNGV. CDR3 length: 13 amino acids. DNA for the CDR3: TGTGCCAGCAGCTCCTTCCGGGGCACTGAAGCTTTCTTT. It yields the protein CASSSFRGTEAFF.

V and J are TRBV5-6 and TRBJ2-5; tentatively, D is TRBD1 (5 bases). Germline V gene lookup returns CDR1 SGHDT and CDR2 YYEEEE. CDR3 length: 13 amino acids. The ends were cut back, 4 bases at V and 5 bases at J, with 12 bases in the middle. The CDR3 coding sequence is TGTGCCAGCAGCCCTGCAGGGTTGGAGACCCAGTACTTC. Translated: CASSPAGLETQYF.

The chain carries TRBV7-9 and TRBJ1-2, with 9 bases identical to TRBD1. CDR1 SEHNR and CDR2 FQNEAQ come from the germline V gene (reference sequence). The J segment lost 3 bases and the V segment lost 2 bases, leaving 10 bases of the junction unmatched. This CDR3 comprises 17 residues. CDR3 region: CASSLMTGGSGYYGYTF. CDR3 nucleotides: TGTGCCAGCAGCTTAATGACAGGGGGAAGTGGCTACTATGGCTACACCTTC.

The chain employs TRBV19 and TRBJ1-5; D is possibly TRBD1 (6 bases). The V end was cut by 5 bases, the J end by 7 bases, with 18 bases between. CDR3 length equals 15 residues. Germline values: CDR1 LNHDA, CDR2 SQIVND (reference sequence). CDR3 sequence reads: CASSSEGGGYQPQHF. The CDR3 DNA reads as TGTGCCAGTAGTTCCGAAGGGGGGGGGTACCAGCCCCAGCATTTT.

The chain couples TRBV12-3 or TRBV12-4 to TRBJ2-2; D is unclear. Trimming took 5 bases from V and 6 from J, leaving 7 bases between them. This CDR3 comprises 12 residues. The CDR3 region is CASSQLSGELFF. CDR3 sequence (DNA): TGTGCCAGCAGTCAACTATCCGGGGAGCTGTTTTTT.